This T cell receptor beta chain was recovered during a study of cytomegalovirus exposure and HLA in healthy donors. Turning to the study itself: Researchers previously reported finding 117 million unique TCR beta sequences from approximately 190 million T cells. From donors who were HLA-typed, an early data release held around 80 million unique TCRs.

Donors consisted of healthy bone marrow donors. Use of 60 Vbeta and 13 Jbeta primers characterized the PCR. TCRdb keeps only in-frame clones here, not all; method: immunoSEQ multiplex PCR. Of fewer than 150,000 clones listed, 77% are singletons. Per germline, CDR1 MDHEN and CDR2 SYDVKM. The CDR3 extends over 16 amino acids. The V gene end was trimmed by 5 bases and the J gene end by 4 bases; junction bases not matched to a gene: 9. The receptor was isolated from a human donor in good health. Material: PBMCs. V is TRBV28 and J is TRBJ2-1; 9 bases align to TRBD2. This chain's CDR3 is CASSPTGAGGYNEQFF. CDR3 in DNA: TGTGCCAGCAGTCCGACGGGAGCGGGAGGTTACAATGAGCAGTTCTTC. The variable domain in full, completed from reference TRBV28 and TRBJ2-1, reads DVKVTQSSRYLVKRTGEKVFLECVQDMDHENMFWYRQDPGLGLRLIYFSYDVKMKEKGDIPEGYSVSREKKERFSLILESASTNQTSMYLCASSPTGAGGYNEQFFGPGTRLTVL.